Listed here are 25 T cell receptor beta chains from one sample, sequenced in a study of cytomegalovirus exposure and HLA in healthy donors. Use of 60 Vbeta and 13 Jbeta primers characterized the PCR. Sequencing used immunoSEQ multiplex PCR; TCRdb keeps in-frame clones, though not all of them. The sample holds around 140,000 clones, roughly 74% seen once. Sequenced material: PBMCs. These TCRs come from a woman younger than 35 in good health and CMV-seropositive.

This chain links TRBV18 with TRBJ2-2; TRBD1 is a possible D gene (5 bases). The CDR3 totals 17 residues. Germline loops: CDR1 KGHSH, CDR2 LQKENI. Trimming pared 3 bases from V and 0 bases from J, leaving 14 bases between. The CDR3 coding sequence is TGTGCCAGCTCACCTCTTCCTAGGGGCGCGAACACCGGGGAGCTGTTTTTT. Translating gives CASSPLPRGANTGELFF.

This clone was seen a single time. The CDR3 sequence: CASSLTSGASYEQYF. CDR3 sequence (DNA): TGTGCCAGCAGCTTGACTAGCGGGGCATCCTACGAGCAGTACTTC. The rearrangement uses TRBV5-8 and TRBJ2-7, with 10 positions matching TRBD2. Germline V gives CDR1 SGHTS, CDR2 YDEGEE. The CDR3 is made up of 15 amino acids. V trimming: 1 base; J trimming: 1 base; junction bases outside the gene matches: 2.

The gene calls are TRBV30 and TRBJ2-1, with 11 bases fitting TRBD2. Germline CDR1 GTSNPN, CDR2 SVGIG (reference sequence). The CDR3 contains 17 residues. J lost 0 bases, V lost 2 bases, and 6 bases had no gene match. CDR3 DNA: TGTGCCTGGAGTAGACTAGCGGGGTTGAGCTCCTACAATGAGCAGTTCTTC. Protein sequence: CAWSRLAGLSSYNEQFF.

This chain connects TRBV19 to TRBJ2-5, with 7 positions matching TRBD1. The CDR3 covers 15 residues. Trimming cost V 6 bases and J 5 bases; bases outside gene matches: 12. CDR1 and CDR2 from the germline V gene are LNHDA and SQIVND (reference sequence). This CDR3 is CASSGRQGRKETQYF. The CDR3 DNA reads as TGTGCCAGTAGCGGTCGACAGGGACGCAAGGAGACCCAGTACTTC.

This chain joins TRBV6-5 and TRBJ2-7; D unclear. The CDR3 length is 11 residues. Per the germline V gene, CDR1 is MNHEY and CDR2 is SVGAGI. The V end lost 5 bases, the J end lost 4 bases, and 6 bases lay between the germline ends. The CDR3 DNA reads TGTGCCAGCAGTCCCTTGTACGAGCAGTACTTC. It translates to CASSPLYEQYF.

The rearrangement uses TRBV27 and TRBJ2-2, with TRBD1 as a possible D gene (6 bases). With 6 bases removed from V and 7 bases from J, the gap between germline ends came to 12 bases. Germline-derived CDR1 and CDR2 are MNHEY and SMNVEV (reference sequence). The CDR3 totals 13 residues. This CDR3 is CASSPQGRGELFF. For the CDR3, the DNA is TGTGCCAGCAGCCCACAGGGACGCGGGGAGCTGTTTTTT.

This sequence joins TRBV6-1 and TRBJ2-3; D possibly corresponds to TRBD2 (5 bases). In germline, CDR1 is MNHNS, CDR2 SASEGT. This CDR3 is built from 11 residues. V was pared by 4 bases and J by 10 bases, with 9 bases between. The CDR3 spells CASSGVGAQYF. The CDR3, as DNA: TGTGCCAGCAGTGGGGTCGGGGCGCAGTATTTT.

Only one count was recorded for this clone. The chain carries TRBV6-1 and TRBJ2-7; D ambiguous. Germline V lookup: CDR1 MNHNS, CDR2 SASEGT. The CDR3 is 14 residues long. V gave up 4 bases and J gave up 0 bases, with 10 bases separating them. This chain's CDR3 is CASSVPGSSYEQYF. CDR3 in DNA: TGTGCCAGCAGTGTGCCCGGGTCCTCCTACGAGCAGTACTTC.

The chain recombines TRBV19 with TRBJ1-6; D is unclear. Trimming shortened V by 4 bases and J by 6 bases, and 13 bases separated the two germline ends. The germline CDR1 and CDR2 sequences are LNHDA and SQIVND (reference sequence). This CDR3 comprises 15 residues. CDR3 amino acids: CASSTPTGLNSPLHF. The CDR3 bases are TGTGCCAGTAGTACCCCGACGGGTCTTAATTCACCCCTCCACTTT.

CDR3 region: CASNGLNYEQYF. The CDR3 DNA follows: TGTGCCAGCAACGGACTGAACTACGAGCAGTACTTC. The V and J genes are TRBV6-5 and TRBJ2-7; possibly TRBD2 for D (5 bases). V was trimmed by 7 bases and J by 3 bases, leaving 10 bases between them. Germline CDR1 and CDR2: MNHEY and SVGAGI. The CDR3 extends over 12 amino acids.

V and J are TRBV11-3 and TRBJ1-1; D is perhaps TRBD1 (6 bases). Germline V gene sequence: CDR1 SGHNT, CDR2 YENEEA. Trimming pared 4 bases from V and 1 base from J, leaving 7 bases between. The length of the CDR3 is 13 residues. Written as DNA, the CDR3 is TGTGCCAGCAGCTGGGGACAGAACACTGAAGCTTTCTTT. As protein: CASSWGQNTEAFF.

In this sample, this clone turned up a few times. The chain employs TRBV4-2 and TRBJ2-3; TRBD2 agrees at 14 bases. V gave up 5 bases and J gave up 4 bases; unmatched junction bases: 8. This CDR3 is built from 17 residues. Germline assignment: CDR1 LGHNA and CDR2 YNFKEQ. The CDR3 loop is CASSSSTSGGASDTQYF. In DNA, the CDR3 is TGTGCCAGCAGCTCTTCGACTAGCGGGGGGGCCTCAGATACGCAGTATTTT.

V gene TRBV2 combines with J gene TRBJ1-5, with D hard to call. With 6 bases removed from V and 0 bases from J, the gap between germline ends came to 12 bases. Germline CDR1 is SNHLY and CDR2 is FYNNEI. The CDR3 extends over 15 amino acids. The DNA for the CDR3 is TGTGCCAGCAGCTCATCGAGACTTAGCAATCAGCCCCAGCATTTT. Amino acid sequence: CASSSSRLSNQPQHF.

The rearrangement joins TRBV6-1 to TRBJ1-1; 9 bases map to TRBD1. The CDR3 spans 15 residues. Germline assignment: CDR1 MNHNS and CDR2 SASEGT. J gave up 3 bases and V 6 bases, and 8 bases lay outside the gene matches. The CDR3, as DNA: TGTGCCAGCAGAGCCCACAGGGGGCGCGACACTGAAGCTTTCTTT. It encodes CASRAHRGRDTEAFF.

This rearrangement joins TRBV10-2 to TRBJ2-7, with 8 nucleotides matching TRBD1. CDR3 size: 13 residues. J gave up 3 bases and V 6 bases, and 4 bases lay outside the gene matches. The germline CDR1 and CDR2 sequences are WSHSY and SAAADI. CDR3 nucleotide sequence: TGCGCCAGCAGGCCGGGACAGGACTACGAGCAGTACTTC. Amino acids: CASRPGQDYEQYF.

The J gene is TRBJ2-5, the V gene TRBV5-1; D may be TRBD1 (5 bases). CDR3 length: 14 residues. V gave up 4 bases and J gave up 1 base, with 11 bases separating them. Looked up from germline, CDR1 is SGHRS and CDR2 is YFSETQ. The CDR3 spells CASSRQSFQETQYF. The DNA for the CDR3 is TGCGCCAGCAGCCGACAGAGCTTCCAAGAGACCCAGTACTTC.

The chain has TRBV7-9 and TRBJ1-1; D possibly corresponds to TRBD1 (6 bases). V gave up 5 bases and J gave up 1 base, with 17 bases separating them. CDR1 is SEHNR, CDR2 FQNEAQ, per germline (reference sequence). The CDR3 length is 16 residues. The CDR3 loop is CASSVRTGSGNTEAFF. Here the CDR3 DNA reads TGTGCCAGCAGCGTACGAACAGGGTCTGGGAACACTGAAGCTTTCTTT.

The chain has TRBV15 and TRBJ1-1; 9 nucleotides match TRBD1. Losses at the gene ends were 6 bases for V and 0 bases for J; bases not matched to a gene: 5. CDR1 and CDR2 from the germline V gene are LNHNV and YYDKDF (reference sequence). The CDR3 totals 15 residues. The chain's CDR3 is CATSRGTGMNTEAFF. Here the CDR3 DNA reads TGTGCCACCAGTCGTGGGACAGGGATGAACACTGAAGCTTTCTTT.

This clone was observed a few times. The chain uses TRBV6-1 and TRBJ1-1; D remains unclear. This CDR3 is 13 amino acids long. CDR1 is MNHNS, CDR2 SASEGT, per germline. The ends were cut back, 2 bases at V and 8 bases at J, with 12 bases in the middle. The CDR3 sequence: CASSEKWEREAFF. The CDR3 bases are TGTGCCAGCAGTGAAAAGTGGGAGCGCGAAGCTTTCTTT.

V is TRBV4-1 and J is TRBJ1-4, with D unclear. Trimming took off 5 bases at V and 4 bases at J, with 11 bases between the two ends. Per germline, CDR1 MGHRA and CDR2 YSYEKL. The CDR3 is 14 residues long. CDR3: CASSKSEVNEKLFF. For the CDR3, the DNA is TGCGCCAGCAGCAAGAGCGAAGTTAATGAAAAACTGTTTTTT.

V and J are TRBV12-2 and TRBJ2-6; the table calls TRBD1, which could not be checked here. TRBV12-2 is a pseudogene. This CDR3 is built from 17 residues. CDR3 nucleotides: TGTGCAAGTCGTTTAACAGTGGCACCCTCTGGGGCCAACGTCCTGACTTTC. Protein: CASRLTVAPSGANVLTF.

This chain connects TRBV15 to TRBJ1-5; no clear D gene. The V and J ends lost 6 bases and 3 bases respectively, with 9 bases between them. Germline CDR1 reads LNHNV; CDR2 reads YYDKDF (reference sequence). The CDR3 has 13 residues. The CDR3 spells CATRPGYNQPQHF. CDR3 in DNA: TGTGCCACCAGACCGGGTTACAATCAGCCCCAGCATTTT. Using reference TRBV15 and TRBJ1-5 for the parts outside the CDR3, the full variable domain is DAMVIQNPRYQVTQFGKPVTLSCSQTLNHNVMYWYQQKSSQAPKLLFHYYDKDFNNEADTPDNFQSRRPNTSFCFLDIRSPGLGDTAMYLCATRPGYNQPQHFGDGTRLSIL.

The chain couples TRBV9 to TRBJ2-6, with 11 bases that match TRBD2. The CDR3 runs to 18 residues. V gave up 4 bases and J gave up 0 bases; unmatched junction bases: 6. The germline CDR1 and CDR2 sequences are SGDLS and YYNGEE. The chain's CDR3 is CASSSTTSGASGANVLTF. The CDR3 nucleotides are TGTGCCAGCAGCTCCACGACTAGCGGGGCCTCTGGGGCCAACGTCCTGACTTTC.

The chain is built from TRBV30 and TRBJ1-2; D remains unclear. The CDR3 has 10 residues. Germline V gene data show CDR1 as GTSNPN and CDR2 as SVGIG (reference sequence). V was clipped by 3 bases and J by 5 bases, with 4 bases between them. DNA for the CDR3: TGTGCCTGGAGGAGATATGGCTACACCTTC. This encodes CAWRRYGYTF.

This chain connects TRBV29-1 to TRBJ1-6, with D tentatively TRBD1 (5 bases). This CDR3 has 15 amino acids. Germline V gene data show CDR1 as SQVTM and CDR2 as ANQGSEA. V lost 0 bases to trimming and J lost 3 bases, with 9 bases between them. For the CDR3, the DNA is TGCAGCGTTGAAGAGTGGGACTTCTATAATTCACCCCTCCACTTT. Its translation is CSVEEWDFYNSPLHF.